These 7 T cell receptor beta chains share one sample of origin, sequenced in a study of blood T cell repertoires in COVID-19. Clones were read by immunoSEQ multiplex PCR, and TCRdb kept only the in-frame ones, dropping some. The sample carries 150,000 to 170,000 clones, about 80% recorded once. The source material was peripheral blood. Source of these receptors: a woman in her sixties with acute or convalescent COVID-19.

The chain couples TRBV2 to TRBJ1-2; no reliable D call. Germline loops: CDR1 SNHLY, CDR2 FYNNEI. This CDR3 is built from 14 residues. V was shortened by 1 base and J by 4 bases, with 10 bases between the two germline ends. The CDR3 loop is CASSEEEGSYGYTF. The CDR3 DNA follows: TGTGCCAGCAGTGAAGAGGAGGGTTCCTATGGCTACACCTTC.

The sample holds one count of this clone. CDR3 residues: CASSISSGSQYNQPQHF. The CDR3 region has the DNA TGTGCCAGTAGTATATCCTCGGGGTCCCAATACAATCAGCCCCAGCATTTT. The gene calls are TRBV19 and TRBJ1-5, with no clear D. This CDR3 is 17 amino acids long. Looked up from germline, CDR1 is LNHDA and CDR2 is SQIVND (reference sequence). V lost 2 bases and J 3 bases, leaving 17 bases between the germline ends.

The chain carries TRBV7-2 and TRBJ1-1, with 7 bases fitting TRBD1. The CDR3 is 16 amino acids. CDR1 is SGHTA, CDR2 FQGNSA, per germline. J gave up 4 bases and V 0 bases, and 8 bases lay outside the gene matches. CDR3 loop: CASSLAGQIIGTEAFF. Written as DNA, the CDR3 is TGTGCCAGCAGCTTAGCGGGACAGATAATCGGCACTGAAGCTTTCTTT.

In this sample, this clone turned up once. The chain employs TRBV6-1 and TRBJ2-5; 7 bases are shared with TRBD1. Germline values: CDR1 MNHNS, CDR2 SASEGT. J lost 1 base, V lost 3 bases, and 8 bases had no gene match. The CDR3 runs to 16 residues. The CDR3: CASSEGTQGVQETQYF. The CDR3, as DNA: TGTGCCAGCAGTGAGGGAACCCAGGGGGTCCAAGAGACCCAGTACTTC.

The rearrangement uses TRBV14 and TRBJ1-1; D may be TRBD1 (5 bases). This CDR3 comprises 13 residues. The V gene lost 2 bases and the J gene lost 5 bases, with 9 bases spanning the gap. From germline, CDR1 is SGHDN and CDR2 FVKESK. This chain's CDR3 is CASSQHQGTEAFF. The DNA of the CDR3 is TGTGCCAGCAGCCAACATCAGGGTACTGAAGCTTTCTTT.

The chain carries TRBV5-1 and TRBJ1-2; D uncertain. The germline V and J ends were trimmed by 4 bases and 1 base, with 20 bases remaining between them. The V gene's germline CDR1 is SGHRS and CDR2 YFSETQ. There are 17 residues in the CDR3. The CDR3, as DNA: TGCGCCAGCAGCCCGTCAAATGCCCTTACCAGTAACTATGGCTACACCTTC. It encodes CASSPSNALTSNYGYTF.

Only one count was recorded for this clone. The gene calls are TRBV5-6 and TRBJ2-7; possible D gene TRBD2, 5 bases. Germline CDR1 reads SGHDT; CDR2 reads YYEEEE. The CDR3 length is 12 residues. The V end was cut by 4 bases, the J end by 3 bases, with 8 bases between. The CDR3 sequence: CASSPRGYEQYV. Written as DNA, the CDR3 is TGTGCCAGCAGCCCCCGGGGCTACGAGCAGTACGTC.